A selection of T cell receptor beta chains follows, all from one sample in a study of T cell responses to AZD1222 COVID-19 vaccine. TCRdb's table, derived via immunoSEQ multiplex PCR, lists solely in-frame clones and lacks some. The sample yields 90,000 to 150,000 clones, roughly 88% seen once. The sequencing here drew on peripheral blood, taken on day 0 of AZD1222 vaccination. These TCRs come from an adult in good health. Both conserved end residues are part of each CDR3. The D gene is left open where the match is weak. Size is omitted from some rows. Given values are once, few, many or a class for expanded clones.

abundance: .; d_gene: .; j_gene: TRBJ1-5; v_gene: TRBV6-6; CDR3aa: CACNQPQHF; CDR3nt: TGTGCCTGCAATCAGCCCCAGCATTTT
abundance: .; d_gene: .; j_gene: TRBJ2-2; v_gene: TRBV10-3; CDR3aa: CAISGTPTGELFF; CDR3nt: TGTGCCATCAGTGGGACCCCAACCGGGGAGCTGTTTTTT
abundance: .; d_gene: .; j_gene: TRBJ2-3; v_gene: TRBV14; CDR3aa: CASSQDRAGGRDTQYF; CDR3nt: TGTGCCAGCAGCCAAGATCGGGCTGGCGGCAGAGATACGCAGTATTTT
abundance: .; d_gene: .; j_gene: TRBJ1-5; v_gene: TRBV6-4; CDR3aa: CARTGGGRSNQPQHF; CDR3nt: TGTGCCAGAACAGGTGGGGGCAGGAGCAATCAGCCCCAGCATTTT
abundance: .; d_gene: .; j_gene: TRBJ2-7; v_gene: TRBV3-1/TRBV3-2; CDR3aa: CASSQVIYEQYF; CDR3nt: TGTGCCAGCAGCCAAGTCATTTACGAGCAGTACTTC
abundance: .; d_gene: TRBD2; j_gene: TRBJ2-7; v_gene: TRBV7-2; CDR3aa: CASSLESSGGFAYEQYF; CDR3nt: TGTGCCAGCAGCTTAGAGAGTAGCGGGGGCTTCGCCTACGAGCAGTACTTC
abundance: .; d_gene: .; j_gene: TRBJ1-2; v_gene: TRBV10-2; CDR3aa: CASSDLEGRVSGGYTF; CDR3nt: TGCGCCAGCAGTGACCTAGAGGGCAGGGTGAGTGGCGGCTACACCTTC
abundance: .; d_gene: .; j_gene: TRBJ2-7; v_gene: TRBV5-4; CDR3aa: CASGTRDEQYF; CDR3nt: TGTGCCAGCGGCACACGGGACGAGCAGTACTTC
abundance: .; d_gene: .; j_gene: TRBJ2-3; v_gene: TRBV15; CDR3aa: CATSKLLGVSRLDTQYF; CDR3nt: TGTGCCACCAGCAAACTTCTCGGTGTTAGCCGATTAGATACGCAGTATTTT
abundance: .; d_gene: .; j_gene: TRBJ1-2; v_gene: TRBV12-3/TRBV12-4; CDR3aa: CASSLVEYYGYTF; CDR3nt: TGTGCCAGCAGTTTAGTAGAGTACTATGGCTACACCTTC
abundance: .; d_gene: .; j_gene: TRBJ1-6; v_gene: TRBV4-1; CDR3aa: CASSQDRVVGASYNSPLHF; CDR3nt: TGCGCCAGCAGCCAAGATCGAGTTGTAGGTGCCTCCTATAATTCACCCCTCCACTTT
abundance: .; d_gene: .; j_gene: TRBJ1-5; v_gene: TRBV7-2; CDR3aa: CASSQGSHQPQHF; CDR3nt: TGTGCCAGCAGCCAGGGGTCGCATCAGCCCCAGCATTTT
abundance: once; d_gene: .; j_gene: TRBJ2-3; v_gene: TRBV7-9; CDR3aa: CASSLVGTQYF; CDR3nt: TGTGCCAGCAGCTTAGTTGGTACGCAGTATTTT
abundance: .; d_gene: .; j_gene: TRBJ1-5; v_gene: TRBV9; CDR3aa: CASSVEPNQPQHF; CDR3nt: TGTGCCAGCAGCGTAGAGCCCAATCAGCCCCAGCATTTT
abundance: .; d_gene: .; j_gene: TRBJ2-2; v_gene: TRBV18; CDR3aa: CASSPLGAGAYTGELFF; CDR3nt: TGTGCCAGCTCACCCCTGGGGGCAGGGGCTTACACCGGGGAGCTGTTTTTT
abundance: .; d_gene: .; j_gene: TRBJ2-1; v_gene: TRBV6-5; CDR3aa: CASSYSPANEQFF; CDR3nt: TGTGCCAGCAGTTACTCCCCGGCCAATGAGCAGTTCTTC
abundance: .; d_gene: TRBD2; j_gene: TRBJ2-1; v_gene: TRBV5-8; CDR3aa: CASARTSGGAVLNEQFF; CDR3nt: TGTGCCAGCGCTAGGACTAGCGGGGGGGCCGTTCTCAATGAGCAGTTCTTC
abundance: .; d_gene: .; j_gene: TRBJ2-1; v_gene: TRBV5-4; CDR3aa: CASSLVGGPWDEQFF; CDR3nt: TGTGCCAGCAGCTTGGTCGGGGGGCCATGGGATGAGCAGTTCTTC
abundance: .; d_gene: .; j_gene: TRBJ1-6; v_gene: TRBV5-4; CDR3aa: CASSVGQNSPLHF; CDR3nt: TGTGCCAGCAGCGTAGGACAGAATTCACCCCTCCACTTT
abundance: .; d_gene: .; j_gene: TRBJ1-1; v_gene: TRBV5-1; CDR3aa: CASSSTLLPNTEAFF; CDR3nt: TGCGCCAGCAGCTCCACACTACTACCGAACACTGAAGCTTTCTTT
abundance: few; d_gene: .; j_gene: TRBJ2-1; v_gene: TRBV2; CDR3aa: CASSALEDSFRVEQFF; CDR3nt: TGTGCCAGCAGTGCGTTAGAAGACTCGTTTAGGGTTGAGCAGTTCTTC
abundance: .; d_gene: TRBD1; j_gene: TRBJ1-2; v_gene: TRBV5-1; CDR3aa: CASSLAIGTDYGYTF; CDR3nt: TGCGCCAGCAGCTTGGCCATTGGGACAGATTATGGCTACACCTTC
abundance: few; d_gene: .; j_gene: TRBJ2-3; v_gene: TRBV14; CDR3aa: CASSQEDSTDTQYF; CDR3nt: TGTGCCAGCAGCCAAGAAGACAGCACAGATACGCAGTATTTT
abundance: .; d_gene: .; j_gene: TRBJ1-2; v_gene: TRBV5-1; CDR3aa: CASSLAGGRNGYTF; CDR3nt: TGCGCCAGCAGCTTGGCTGGGGGCCGTAATGGCTACACCTTC
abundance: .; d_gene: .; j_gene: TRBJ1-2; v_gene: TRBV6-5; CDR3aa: CASSYAGIGGYTF; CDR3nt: TGTGCCAGCAGTTACGCGGGAATCGGTGGCTACACCTTC
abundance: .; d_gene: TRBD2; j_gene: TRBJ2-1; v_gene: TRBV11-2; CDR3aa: CASSGGTSGGSEQFF; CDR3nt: TGTGCCAGCAGCGGAGGGACTAGCGGGGGAAGTGAGCAGTTCTTC
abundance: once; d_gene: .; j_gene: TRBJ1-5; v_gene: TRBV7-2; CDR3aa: CASSYQGRPQHF; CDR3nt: TGTGCCAGCAGCTATCAGGGGCGGCCCCAGCATTTT
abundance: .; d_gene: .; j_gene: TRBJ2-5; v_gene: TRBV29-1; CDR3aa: CSVGGPGTETQYF; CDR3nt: TGCAGCGTTGGAGGGCCCGGTACAGAGACCCAGTACTTC
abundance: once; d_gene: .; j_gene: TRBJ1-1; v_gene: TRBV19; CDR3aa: CASSIVGVGNTEAFF; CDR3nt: TGTGCCAGTAGTATAGTTGGGGTGGGGAACACTGAAGCTTTCTTT
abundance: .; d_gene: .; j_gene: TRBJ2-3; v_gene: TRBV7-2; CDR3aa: CASSPQDTQYF; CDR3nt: TGTGCCAGCAGCCCGCAAGATACGCAGTATTTT
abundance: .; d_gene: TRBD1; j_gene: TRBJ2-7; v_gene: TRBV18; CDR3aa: CASAGTGAYEQYF; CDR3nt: TGTGCCAGCGCCGGGACAGGGGCCTACGAGCAGTACTTC